The next 6 T cell receptor beta chains were all read from a single sample in a study of metastatic and nonmetastatic thyroid tumors. TCRdb re-called the PCR reads with MiXCR. The sample has about 45,000 clones; about 3.3% are singletons. Treatment of any kind had been given to no patient before thyroid surgery. Sequenced: blood. The receptors originated from a female donor with papillary thyroid cancer or a benign thyroid nodule (not recorded which). Some clones in this sample may be carry-over from other donors' samples.

By frequency in the sample, this clone is medium-sized (0.01 to 0.1%). The J gene is TRBJ1-5, the V gene TRBV19; the D gene is possibly TRBD1 (6 bases). CDR3 size: 13 residues. The germline V gene encodes CDR1 LNHDA and CDR2 SQIVND (reference sequence). V was pared by 7 bases and J by 4 bases, with 11 bases between. For the CDR3, the DNA is TGTGCCAGTACAACAGGGCTGAATCAGCCCCAGCATTTT. It specifies CASTTGLNQPQHF.

This clone came up many times. The rearrangement joins TRBV19 to TRBJ1-2; TRBD1 matches at 10 bases. The CDR3 is 13 amino acids. The V gene's germline CDR1 is LNHDA and CDR2 SQIVND (reference sequence). Germline trimming cut 6 bases from V and 7 bases from J; bases unmatched to any gene: 5. This CDR3 reads CASRSGQGSGYTF. CDR3 nucleotide sequence: TGTGCCAGTAGGTCGGGACAGGGGTCTGGCTACACCTTC.

This clone was seen a handful of times. J is TRBJ2-3 and V is TRBV6-5; 7 bases are shared with TRBD2. Unmatched junction bases numbered 4, after V lost 3 bases and J lost 1 base. This CDR3 is 15 amino acids long. CDR1 is MNHEY and CDR2 is SVGAGI in the germline V gene. The CDR3 here is CASSYRAGGTDTQYF. CDR3 sequence (DNA): TGTGCCAGCAGTTATAGGGCGGGAGGCACAGATACGCAGTATTTT.

This clone was recorded at least ten times. The V call is TRBV7-6, the J call TRBJ2-5; D might be TRBD2 (5 bases). CDR1 and CDR2 from the germline V gene are SGHVS and FNYEAQ. V was shortened by 1 base and J by 1 base, with 13 bases between the two germline ends. CDR3 size: 16 residues. This chain's CDR3 is CASSLGLGVSQETQYF. In DNA, the CDR3 is TGTGCCAGCAGCTTAGGTCTCGGGGTATCCCAAGAGACCCAGTACTTC. Drawing the rest from reference TRBV7-6 and TRBJ2-5, the complete variable domain is GAGVSQSPRYKVTKRGQDVALRCDPISGHVSLYWYRQALGQGPEFLTYFNYEAQQDKSGLPNDRFSAERPEGSISTLTIQRTEQRDSAMYRCASSLGLGVSQETQYFGPGTRLLVL.

This clone has ten or more counts. V is TRBV9 and J is TRBJ1-6, with D unresolved. With 4 bases removed from V and 0 bases from J, the gap between germline ends came to 5 bases. Germline lookup yields CDR1 SGDLS and CDR2 YYNGEE. The CDR3 contains 14 residues. The CDR3, as DNA: TGTGCCAGCAGCCTTAGCTCCTATAATTCACCCCTCCACTTT. Amino acid sequence: CASSLSSYNSPLHF.

The chain links TRBV29-1 to TRBJ2-5; D might be TRBD2 (6 bases). Germline V gene sequence: CDR1 SQVTM, CDR2 ANQGSEA. This CDR3 has 14 residues. V shed 8 bases and J shed 4 bases, with 20 bases lying between them. CDR3 region: CSPTGGARGETQYF. CDR3 nucleotide sequence: TGCAGCCCGACCGGAGGGGCCCGGGGAGAGACCCAGTACTTC.